A single sample is the source of the 21 T cell receptor beta chains below, sequenced in a study of shared clonotypes between healthy human individuals. The table came from immunoSEQ multiplex PCR; TCRdb's copy has only in-frame clones and leaves some out. The sample includes about 2.4 million clones, 93% seen only once; the top ten take around 0.4%. The material sequenced was naive CD4+ T cells from PBMCs. Indicated subset: CD45RA+ positively selected. These receptors originate from a man aged 18-30 years in good health. Some clones in this sample may be carry-over from other donors' samples.

J is TRBJ1-1 and V is TRBV6-6; D remains unclear. This CDR3 contains 14 residues. V was shortened by 2 bases and J by 7 bases, with 14 bases between the two germline ends. Germline lookup yields CDR1 MNHNY and CDR2 SVGAGI (reference sequence). The CDR3, as DNA: TGTGCCAGCAGTTACAGGGTCAGCCCCAATGAAGCTTTCTTT. It encodes CASSYRVSPNEAFF.

The CDR3 spells CASSLGQTEAFF. The DNA for the CDR3 is TGCGCCAGCAGCTTGGGCCAGACTGAAGCTTTCTTT. This chain joins TRBV5-1 and TRBJ1-1; D not certain. The CDR3 is made up of 12 amino acids. V shed 0 bases and J shed 5 bases, with 5 bases lying between them. CDR1 is SGHRS and CDR2 is YFSETQ in the germline V gene.

This chain uses TRBV10-3 with TRBJ1-3; 8 nucleotides line up with TRBD1. The CDR3 has 15 residues. V lost 6 bases, J lost 2 bases, and 6 bases stayed unmatched. Germline values: CDR1 ENHRY, CDR2 SYGVKD. The CDR3 loop is CAISPQGQAGNTIYF. The CDR3 coding sequence is TGTGCCATCAGCCCACAGGGACAGGCTGGAAACACCATATATTTT.

The chain links TRBV29-1 to TRBJ1-2; D remains ambiguous. The V gene lost 4 bases and the J gene lost 2 bases, with 14 bases spanning the gap. CDR3 length: 14 amino acids. The germline V gene encodes CDR1 SQVTM and CDR2 ANQGSEA. The CDR3 nucleotides are TGCAGCGTTGTAGGTCGGGGAAGCAACTATGGCTACACCTTC. Translation: CSVVGRGSNYGYTF.

The chain links TRBV20-1 to TRBJ1-2, with D unclear. Germline V gene data show CDR1 as DFQATT and CDR2 as SNEGSKA (reference sequence). There are 11 residues in the CDR3. V gave up 6 bases and J gave up 7 bases, with 12 bases separating them. The CDR3 loop is CSATPLFGYTF. In DNA, the CDR3 is TGCAGTGCGACCCCCCTATTTGGCTACACCTTC.

Concerning this clone itself: At one end, the junction sequence differs from germline, possibly due to a read error. The chain joins TRBV7-9 to TRBJ2-7; TRBD2 matches at 9 bases. This CDR3 is built from 14 residues. Germline V CDR1 and CDR2: SEHNR, FQNEAQ (reference sequence). The CDR3 DNA reads as TGTGCCAGCAGCTTAGAGGTACCGACTAGCGGAAAAAACTTC. Translation: CASSLEVPTSGKNF.

The rearrangement joins TRBV4-3 to TRBJ1-4; TRBD1 matches 9 bases. Germline CDR1 is LGHNA and CDR2 is YSLEER. V dropped 4 bases and J dropped 3; count of bases not matched to a gene: 3. The CDR3 has 15 amino acids. CDR3 DNA: TGCGCCAGCAGCCCACAGGGGGCGTCTAATGAAAAACTGTTTTTT. Its protein is CASSPQGASNEKLFF.

The chain carries TRBV6-5 and TRBJ2-7; D call uncertain. The V gene's germline CDR1 is MNHEY and CDR2 SVGAGI. Trimming shortened V by 3 bases and J by 0 bases, and 12 bases separated the two germline ends. This CDR3 spans 15 amino acids. In nucleotides, the CDR3 is TGTGCCAGCAGTTATACCCTGGGAATCTCCTACGAGCAGTACTTC. Translating it yields CASSYTLGISYEQYF.

V is TRBV18 and J is TRBJ2-3; 7 bases match TRBD1. Germline CDR1 is KGHSH and CDR2 is LQKENI. The CDR3 covers 14 residues. V lost 7 bases to trimming and J lost 0 bases; unmatched junction nucleotides: 4. CDR3 nucleotides: TGTGCCAGCTTAGGGACAGTCAGCACAGATACGCAGTATTTT. Translated, it gives CASLGTVSTDTQYF.

The chain is built from TRBV29-1 and TRBJ2-7, with 9 bases aligning to TRBD1. The V and J ends lost 4 bases and 5 bases, in that order; junction bases with no gene match: 15. Germline loops: CDR1 SQVTM, CDR2 ANQGSEA. The CDR3 has 16 amino acids. Here the CDR3 reads CSVGILGQGSGNEQYF. Written as DNA, the CDR3 is TGCAGCGTTGGTATTCTGGGACAGGGCTCGGGCAACGAGCAGTACTTC.

The V and J genes are TRBV7-2 and TRBJ2-3, with D perhaps given as TRBD1 or TRBD2 (5 bases each). V was clipped by 1 base and J by 5 bases, with 13 bases between them. This CDR3 spans 15 amino acids. Germline CDR1 SGHTA, CDR2 FQGNSA. The CDR3, as DNA: TGTGCCAGCAGCTTAGGTTGGGGGTTTCGAGATACGCAGTATTTT. This sequence encodes CASSLGWGFRDTQYF.

The V call is TRBV6-1, the J call TRBJ1-4; D not certain. Trimming removed 7 bases at V and 3 bases at J, with 12 bases between. Germline V lookup: CDR1 MNHNS, CDR2 SASEGT. The CDR3 totals 14 residues. The CDR3 loop is CASTGRTANEKLFF. CDR3 coding DNA: TGTGCCAGCACCGGGCGTACGGCTAATGAAAAACTGTTTTTT.

The chain combines TRBV30 with TRBJ1-1; D may be TRBD1 (6 bases). V was clipped by 7 bases and J by 4 bases, with 16 bases between them. Germline assignment: CDR1 GTSNPN and CDR2 SVGIG (reference sequence). The CDR3 is 13 residues long. Written as DNA, the CDR3 is TGTGCCTCAAACAGGGATGGGGGCACTGAAGCTTTCTTT. It codes for CASNRDGGTEAFF.

The rearrangement links TRBV5-1 to TRBJ2-2; D could derive from TRBD1 or TRBD2 (5 bases each). Germline values: CDR1 SGHRS, CDR2 YFSETQ. The V end lost 5 bases, the J end lost 5 bases, and 16 bases lay between the germline ends. The CDR3 sequence is 15 residues long. The CDR3 protein is CASRTDPGGTGELFF. CDR3 coding DNA: TGCGCCAGCAGGACGGACCCTGGGGGAACCGGGGAGCTGTTTTTT.

This chain joins TRBV28 and TRBJ2-7; TRBD2 matches at 8 bases. The germline gives CDR1 MDHEN, CDR2 SYDVKM. V lost 6 bases and J lost 0; bases outside the gene matches: 7. This CDR3 is 15 amino acids long. The CDR3 is CASRGTSISSYEQYF. The CDR3 DNA is TGTGCCAGCAGGGGGACTAGTATTAGCTCCTACGAGCAGTACTTC.

The chain recombines TRBV25-1 with TRBJ1-1, with TRBD1 identical over 8 bases. The CDR3 is made up of 13 amino acids. CDR1 and CDR2 from the germline V gene are MGHDK and SYGVNS. The V segment lost 1 base and the J segment 8 bases; nucleotides outside the gene matches: 3. CDR3 loop: CASSESDRDEAFF. In DNA form, the CDR3 reads TGTGCCAGCAGTGAATCGGACAGGGACGAAGCTTTCTTT.

The J gene is TRBJ2-5, the V gene TRBV7-9; 7 bases are shared with TRBD1. CDR3 length equals 14 residues. Germline V gene sequence: CDR1 SEHNR, CDR2 FQNEAQ (reference sequence). V trimming: 4 bases; J trimming: 5 bases; junction bases outside the gene matches: 7. The CDR3 region has the DNA TGTGCCAGCAGCTCTCGACAGGGCTGGGAGACCCAGTACTTC. It encodes CASSSRQGWETQYF.

The gene calls are TRBV9 and TRBJ2-2; 11 bases are a match to TRBD2. Germline V gene data show CDR1 as SGDLS and CDR2 as YYNGEE. J gave up 0 bases and V 0 bases, and 4 bases lay outside the gene matches. The CDR3 is 18 residues long. Written as DNA, the CDR3 is TGTGCCAGCAGCGTAGACGGGACTAGCGGAGCGAACACCGGGGAGCTGTTTTTT. It is translated as CASSVDGTSGANTGELFF.

The V gene is TRBV18, the J gene TRBJ2-1; 7 bases are a match to TRBD2. Germline CDR1 KGHSH, CDR2 LQKENI. This CDR3 has 14 residues. V trimming: 5 bases; J trimming: 9 bases; junction bases outside the gene matches: 10. This CDR3 reads CASSSSGRPSEQFF. CDR3 DNA: TGTGCCAGCTCATCTTCCGGGAGGCCTAGTGAGCAGTTCTTC.

The chain recombines TRBV29-1 with TRBJ2-2; D is possibly TRBD2 (5 bases). This CDR3 comprises 14 residues. Germline V gene sequence: CDR1 SQVTM, CDR2 ANQGSEA. Trimming cost V 7 bases and J 0 bases, with 12 bases left between them. The CDR3 bases are TGCAGCGGCGTAGGGAGTGCGAACACCGGGGAGCTGTTTTTT. Its translation: CSGVGSANTGELFF.

Regarding this clone: The sample has other DNA sequences that encode this CDR3 too. The V call is TRBV7-8, the J call TRBJ1-3, with D uncertain. Germline lookup yields CDR1 SGHVS and CDR2 FQNEAQ. Deletions cut 0 bases from V and 4 bases from J, with 1 base between. The CDR3 totals 12 residues. CDR3 amino acids: CASSLAGNTIYF. In DNA, the CDR3 is TGTGCCAGCAGCTTAGCCGGAAACACCATATATTTT.